This entry features one TCR beta chain sequence. The antigen remains undetermined. The data originate from a study of CD8 T cells in ankylosing spondylitis. Study observations and caveats: Those disease-linked clones were CD8+; they were also relatively rare in peripheral blood. There was a TCR beta motif, made of several highly homologous variants, that appeared characteristic of ankylosing spondylitis blood.

With 6 bases removed from V and 2 bases from J, the gap between germline ends came to 14 bases. CDR3 size: 14 residues. Germline loops: CDR1 DFQATT, CDR2 SNEGSKA (reference sequence). The authors made TCR beta libraries by quantitative 5'-RACE with molecular barcodes. TCRdb reprocessed the 5' RACE reads via MiXCR and lists one record per CDR3 protein. The sample records 200,000 to 250,000 distinct CDR3 sequences, 6% to 8% being singletons. The sample consisted of blood, either unsorted or a sorted T cell fraction (not recorded which). The V call is TRBV20-1, the J call TRBJ1-5; D is perhaps TRBD1 (5 bases). The receptor comes from a male donor with ankylosing spondylitis. In DNA form, the CDR3 reads TGCAGTGCGTCGATGGGGGGTGGCAATCAGCCCCAGCATTTT. Translating gives CSASMGGGNQPQHF.